These 23 T cell receptor beta chains originate from one sample sequenced in a study of T-cell reconstitution after alpha-beta-depleted transplantation in children. TCRbeta library preparation incorporated unique molecular identifiers. TCRdb re-analysed the PCR reads in MiXCR, keeping a single row per CDR3 protein. The table lists 350,000 to 450,000 distinct CDR3 sequences, roughly 13% of them singletons. The specimen comprised PBMCs, sampled from the stem cell graft. The receptors stem from a human donor who donated a stem cell graft to a child with Fanconi anemia.

The chain uses TRBV5-1 and TRBJ2-1; 9 nucleotides align to TRBD2. The CDR3 runs 15 residues. Germline CDR1 is SGHRS and CDR2 is YFSETQ. The V segment lost 0 bases and the J segment 6 bases; nucleotides outside the gene matches: 4. The CDR3 DNA follows: TGCGCCAGCAGCTTGGGTAGCGGGGGTTTCAATGAGCAGTTCTTC. Translating gives CASSLGSGGFNEQFF. The variable domain in full, completed from reference TRBV5-1 and TRBJ2-1, reads KAGVTQTPRYLIKTRGQQVTLSCSPISGHRSVSWYQQTPGQGLQFLFEYFSETQRNKGNFPGRFSGRQFSNSRSEMNVSTLELGDSALYLCASSLGSGGFNEQFFGPGTRLTVL.

This clonotype was seen ten or more times. The chain combines TRBV29-1 with TRBJ1-6, with unresolved D. CDR1 is SQVTM and CDR2 is ANQGSEA in the germline V gene. The length of the CDR3 is 13 residues. Trimming cost V 6 bases and J 7 bases, with 13 bases left between them. The CDR3 bases are TGCAGCGTGGAATGGGCACCGAATTCACCCCTCCACTTT. Protein product: CSVEWAPNSPLHF.

This chain connects TRBV12-3 or TRBV12-4 to TRBJ2-5; 13 bases map to TRBD2. The CDR3 totals 15 residues. After removal of 5 bases from V and 4 bases from J, the junction contained 4 bases not matched to a gene. CDR3 amino acids: CASSRLAGGRETQYF. DNA for the CDR3: TGTGCCAGCAGTCGACTAGCGGGGGGAAGAGAGACCCAGTACTTC.

This chain joins TRBV3-1 and TRBJ1-2; no reliable D call. The CDR3 contains 12 residues. Germline-derived CDR1 and CDR2 are LGHDT and YNNKEL (reference sequence). V was trimmed by 9 bases and J by 7 bases, leaving 15 bases between them. CDR3 coding DNA: TGTGCCAGTGGACGGCGGCTTGGTGGCTACACCTTC. Protein product: CASGRRLGGYTF.

The rearrangement joins TRBV9 to TRBJ2-7; D is possibly TRBD1 (5 bases). The CDR3 has 15 residues. V gave up 2 bases and J gave up 1 base, with 13 bases separating them. Germline assignment: CDR1 SGDLS and CDR2 YYNGEE. The CDR3 bases are TGTGCCAGCAGCGTTGAGGCAGGGCGTTCCTACGAGCAGTACTTC. Protein sequence: CASSVEAGRSYEQYF.

This clonotype was counted once. V gene TRBV4-1 combines with J gene TRBJ1-4; possibly TRBD1 for D (6 bases). The CDR3 loop spans 19 amino acids. Germline values: CDR1 MGHRA, CDR2 YSYEKL. With 1 base removed from V and 0 bases from J, the gap between germline ends came to 18 bases. This CDR3 reads CASSQGVGGGRATNEKLFF. Here the CDR3 DNA reads TGCGCCAGCAGCCAAGGGGTAGGGGGAGGTCGAGCAACTAATGAAAAACTGTTTTTT.

This clonotype was observed many times. The chain links TRBV5-6 to TRBJ2-3, with 14 bases fitting TRBD2. CDR1 is SGHDT and CDR2 is YYEEEE in the germline V gene. The junction had 5 bases not matched to a gene; V was cut back by 3 bases and J by 5 bases. The length of the CDR3 is 16 residues. The CDR3 DNA reads as TGTGCCAGCAGCTCCTGGACTAGCGGGGGGATAGATACGCAGTATTTT. The encoded protein is CASSSWTSGGIDTQYF. Full variable domain (remainder filled in from reference TRBV5-6 and TRBJ2-3): DAGVTQSPTHLIKTRGQQVTLRCSPKSGHDTVSWYQQALGQGPQFIFQYYEEEERQRGNFPDRFSGHQFPNYSSELNVNALLLGDSALYLCASSSWTSGGIDTQYFGPGTRLTVL.

In this sample, this clonotype turned up many times. V usage is TRBV5-6 and J usage is TRBJ2-7; D tentatively fits TRBD1 or TRBD2 (5 bases each). The CDR3 is 13 amino acids. CDR1 SGHDT and CDR2 YYEEEE come from the germline V gene. Trimming stripped 2 bases from V and 3 bases from J, with 9 bases between. The CDR3 DNA is TGTGCCAGCAGCTTCGGTGGGGGCTACGAGCAGTACTTC. It is translated as CASSFGGGYEQYF.

V is TRBV5-1 and J is TRBJ2-7; 14 bases are shared with TRBD2. J lost 6 bases, V lost 5 bases, and 7 bases had no gene match. From germline, CDR1 is SGHRS and CDR2 YFSETQ. CDR3 length: 15 amino acids. The CDR3 sequence is CASRPGTSGGFEQYF. In DNA, the CDR3 is TGCGCCAGCAGACCCGGGACTAGCGGGGGTTTCGAGCAGTACTTC.

This clonotype was seen many times. This sequence joins TRBV7-2 and TRBJ2-7; 11 bases fit TRBD2. This CDR3 has 16 amino acids. Looked up from germline, CDR1 is SGHTA and CDR2 is FQGNSA. V was pared by 4 bases and J by 0 bases, with 5 bases of the junction left unmatched. The CDR3 region has the DNA TGTGCCAGCAGCTCTAGCGGGGGGTACAGCTCCTACGAGCAGTACTTC. Translating it yields CASSSSGGYSSYEQYF.

This clonotype was picked up many times. This sequence joins TRBV7-2 and TRBJ2-1; 7 bases are a match to TRBD1. Germline trimming cut 1 base from V and 5 bases from J; bases unmatched to any gene: 5. Germline lookup yields CDR1 SGHTA and CDR2 FQGNSA. This CDR3 contains 15 residues. The CDR3 reads CASSLGTGPNNEQFF. DNA for the CDR3: TGTGCCAGCAGCTTAGGGACAGGACCGAACAATGAGCAGTTCTTC. The full variable domain, in which reference TRBV7-2 and TRBJ2-1 provide the parts outside the CDR3, is GAGVSQSPSNKVTEKGKDVELRCDPISGHTALYWYRQSLGQGLEFLIYFQGNSAPDKSGLPSDRFSAERTGGSVSTLTIQRTQQEDSAVYLCASSLGTGPNNEQFFGPGTRLTVL.

The chain combines TRBV19 with TRBJ1-4; D gene uncertain. The CDR3 contains 17 residues. The V end lost 5 bases, the J end lost 0 bases, and 16 bases lay between the germline ends. Germline V lookup: CDR1 LNHDA, CDR2 SQIVND (reference sequence). CDR3 DNA sequence: TGTGCCAGTAGTTCATGGACGGATGTTGCAACTAATGAAAAACTGTTTTTT. Translated, it gives CASSSWTDVATNEKLFF.

This clonotype was recorded many times. This rearrangement joins TRBV20-1 to TRBJ2-7, with 7 bases matching TRBD1. This CDR3 has 13 residues. Germline values: CDR1 DFQATT, CDR2 SNEGSKA (reference sequence). Unmatched junction bases numbered 8, after V lost 3 bases and J lost 6 bases. The chain's CDR3 is CSASQARGSEQYF. The DNA for the CDR3 is TGCAGTGCTAGTCAGGCCAGGGGGAGCGAGCAGTACTTC.

This clonotype has just a few counts. The V call is TRBV15, the J call TRBJ1-3; D gene uncertain. Germline V lookup: CDR1 LNHNV, CDR2 YYDKDF (reference sequence). V was pared by 0 bases and J by 0 bases, with 6 bases between. The length of the CDR3 is 15 residues. The CDR3 bases are TGTGCCACCAGCAGAGATCCCGTCTCTGGAAACACCATATATTTT. Translated: CATSRDPVSGNTIYF. Full variable domain (outside the CDR3, taken from reference TRBV15 and TRBJ1-3): DAMVIQNPRYQVTQFGKPVTLSCSQTLNHNVMYWYQQKSSQAPKLLFHYYDKDFNNEADTPDNFQSRRPNTSFCFLDIRSPGLGDTAMYLCATSRDPVSGNTIYFGEGSWLTVV.

A note on this clonotype: Likely a read error: the CDR3 ends without its conserved phenylalanine or tryptophan. The chain joins TRBV7-9 to TRBJ1-1; 9 nucleotides agree with TRBD1. The CDR3 totals 14 residues. CDR1 and CDR2 from the germline V gene are SEHNR and FQNEAQ (reference sequence). With V trimmed by 4 bases and J by 4 bases, 4 bases remained unmatched. CDR3 nucleotides: TGTGCCAGCAGCTCGGGACAGGGAATCACTGAAGCTTTCTGT. It yields the protein CASSSGQGITEAFC.

This chain joins TRBV12-3 or TRBV12-4 and TRBJ1-1; D gene uncertain. The V and J ends lost 3 bases and 3 bases respectively, with 8 bases between them. The CDR3 has 13 amino acids. The DNA for the CDR3 is TGTGCCAGCAGTTTTGCAGAGTACACTGAAGCTTTCTTT. Encoded protein: CASSFAEYTEAFF.

This clonotype was found a few times. The rearrangement uses TRBV19 and TRBJ2-7; TRBD2 is a possible D gene (6 bases). V lost 5 bases, J lost 1 base, and 18 bases lay in between. The CDR3 runs 16 residues. Germline CDR1 is LNHDA and CDR2 is SQIVND (reference sequence). This CDR3 reads CASSPRWGRGSYEQYF. The DNA of the CDR3 is TGTGCCAGTAGTCCCCGGTGGGGCCGGGGGTCCTACGAGCAGTACTTC.

This sequence joins TRBV20-1 and TRBJ1-1; D possibly corresponds to TRBD1 (5 bases). The length of the CDR3 is 14 residues. Germline V gene sequence: CDR1 DFQATT, CDR2 SNEGSKA (reference sequence). Trimming removed 3 bases from V and 3 bases from J, with 14 bases in between. The CDR3 DNA reads as TGCAGTGCTAGGGGACGGGACCCTTACACTGAAGCTTTCTTT. It is translated as CSARGRDPYTEAFF.

This clonotype has only a few counts. This chain connects TRBV4-2 to TRBJ1-1; D uncertain. The CDR3 spans 14 residues. The germline V gene has CDR1 LGHNA and CDR2 YNFKEQ. Trimming left V 2 bases short and J 1 base short, with 8 bases between. CDR3 bases: TGTGCCAGCAGCCAATTAGGCGAGAACACTGAAGCTTTCTTT. Its translation is CASSQLGENTEAFF.

The chain is built from TRBV6-2 or TRBV6-3 and TRBJ2-2, with D possibly being TRBD2 (7 bases). This CDR3 is built from 17 residues. Trimming cost V 4 bases and J 2 bases, with 17 bases left between them. Looked up from germline, CDR1 is MNHEY and CDR2 is SVGEGT. The CDR3 DNA reads as TGTGCCAGCAGTTCCCCCGCGGGGGCCCCTAACACCGGGGAGCTGTTTTTT. It encodes CASSSPAGAPNTGELFF.

The V gene is TRBV3-1, the J gene TRBJ2-1; D not resolved. CDR1 and CDR2 (germline): LGHDT, YNNKEL (reference sequence). V shed 0 bases and J shed 4 bases, with 7 bases lying between them. The CDR3 has 14 amino acids. For the CDR3, the DNA is TGTGCCAGCAGCCAAGATTGGGTGTACAATGAGCAGTTCTTC. Translating gives CASSQDWVYNEQFF.

The chain carries TRBV5-1 and TRBJ2-2; either TRBD1 or TRBD2 may fit D (5 bases each). The CDR3 extends over 16 amino acids. The germline CDR1 and CDR2 sequences are SGHRS and YFSETQ. Trimming took off 0 bases at V and 4 bases at J, with 13 bases between the two ends. CDR3 coding DNA: TGCGCCAGCAGCTTGGACGCCTATGGGGGCACCGGGGAGCTGTTTTTT. Residues: CASSLDAYGGTGELFF.

The table lists this clonotype with many counts. The chain recombines TRBV12-3 or TRBV12-4 with TRBJ2-7, with D perhaps matching TRBD1 (6 bases). The CDR3 runs to 13 residues. With 7 bases removed from V and 1 base from J, the gap between germline ends came to 11 bases. The CDR3 reads CASTRRGSYEQYF. The CDR3 coding sequence is TGTGCCAGCACTCGCAGGGGTTCCTACGAGCAGTACTTC.